The source of this T cell receptor beta chain is a study of STAT5B mutations in CD4+ large granular lymphocyte leukemia. Study context: Healthy donors showed HLA-associated enrichment of the CDR3 'QG' motif.

This CDR3 has 13 amino acids. Trimming cost V 1 base and J 6 bases, with 9 bases left between them. CDR1 and CDR2 (germline): SGHTA, FQGNSA. Here immunoSEQ multiplex PCR was the method, and the copy in TCRdb shows in-frame clones only, minus some. The sample consists of roughly 29,000 clones, under 80% of them appearing once. The TCR comes from a human donor in good health. The chain carries TRBV7-2 and TRBJ1-1; D possibly corresponds to TRBD1 (5 bases). The sample comprised CD4+ T cells from blood buffy coats. The CDR3 bases are TGTGCCAGCAGCTTAGACAGGATCGCTGAAGCTTTCTTT. Translating it yields CASSLDRIAEAFF.